The present TCR beta chain was sequenced within a study of cytomegalovirus exposure and HLA in healthy donors. A remark on this clone: The antigen is undetermined.

The PCR was carried out with 60 Vbeta primers and 13 Jbeta primers. Some clones are missing from TCRdb's copy, which holds only in-frame ones; the method was immunoSEQ multiplex PCR. The sample yields 95,000 to 100,000 clones, about 85% seen once. Whole-study findings and limits: The study designated about 160 TCR beta chains cytomegalovirus-associated. Presence/absence analyses took donor sequencing depth as roughly uniform. A later analysis revealed that TCR association rates differed between HLA loci, peaking at DRB1 and bottoming out at HLA-C.

Per germline, CDR1 SGDLS and CDR2 YYNGEE. V lost 3 bases, J lost 1 base, and 0 bases stayed unmatched. CDR3 size: 14 residues. Sequencing input: PBMCs. This receptor was taken from a female donor in good health and CMV-seropositive. The rearrangement links TRBV9 to TRBJ2-2; 7 bases align to TRBD2. The CDR3 nucleotides read TGTGCCAGCAGCGGGGGGGGGAACACCGGGGAGCTGTTTTTT. This translates into CASSGGGNTGELFF.